The next 24 T cell receptor beta chains were all read from a single sample in a study of CD8 T cells in ankylosing spondylitis. Study-wide results and caveats: Seemingly characteristic of ankylosing spondylitis blood was a TCR beta motif consisting of eight highly homologous variants.

TCRdb used MiXCR to reprocess the 5' RACE reads, holding one entry per CDR3 protein. The data show fewer than 550,000 distinct CDR3 sequences, with less than 6% seen just once and approximately 4% held by the top ten. Which antigens these TCRs recognize remains unknown. The sample taken for sequencing was blood, either unsorted or a sorted T cell fraction (not recorded which). These receptors originate from a male donor with ankylosing spondylitis.

At least ten counts were recorded for this clonotype. The genes are TRBV5-1 and TRBJ2-7, with D maybe TRBD2 (5 bases). The CDR3 consists of 15 residues. The germline gives CDR1 SGHRS, CDR2 YFSETQ. Trimming shortened V by 0 bases and J by 0 bases, and 10 bases separated the two germline ends. The CDR3: CASSLGTHRSYEQYF. The CDR3 bases are TGCGCCAGCAGCTTGGGGACTCACCGCTCCTACGAGCAGTACTTC.

The sample holds many counts of this clonotype. The chain is built from TRBV7-9 and TRBJ1-2; perhaps TRBD1 as D (6 bases). This CDR3 is built from 15 residues. The V end was cut by 5 bases, the J end by 3 bases, with 16 bases between. In germline, CDR1 is SEHNR, CDR2 FQNEAQ (reference sequence). CDR3 DNA: TGTGCCAGCAGCCCACGACAGGCGCCCTACTATGGCTACACCTTC. Amino acids: CASSPRQAPYYGYTF.

At least ten counts were recorded for this clonotype. The V and J genes are TRBV6-2 or TRBV6-3 and TRBJ2-3; D possibly corresponds to TRBD1 (6 bases). Trimming left V 2 bases short and J 2 bases short, with 11 bases between. Per the germline V gene, CDR1 is MNHEY and CDR2 is SVGEGT. The CDR3 is made up of 15 amino acids. CDR3 region: CASSYGQGLTDTQYF. In nucleotides, the CDR3 is TGTGCCAGCAGTTACGGGCAGGGGCTCACAGATACGCAGTATTTT.

This clonotype occurred many times. The rearrangement links TRBV5-1 to TRBJ1-3; D unclear. V dropped 4 bases and J dropped 4 bases, with 9 bases sitting between them. CDR3 length: 13 residues. Germline loops: CDR1 SGHRS, CDR2 YFSETQ. In DNA form, the CDR3 reads TGCGCCAGCAGCCCGGAGCGGGGAAACACCATATATTTT. Translating it yields CASSPERGNTIYF.

Only a few counts were recorded for this clonotype. This CDR3 reads CASSNRGPDTQYF. CDR3 in DNA: TGTGCCAGTAGTAACAGAGGCCCAGATACGCAGTATTTT. The chain is built from TRBV19 and TRBJ2-3, with unresolved D. Trimming cost V 4 bases and J 4 bases, with 9 bases left between them. The germline gives CDR1 LNHDA, CDR2 SQIVND (reference sequence). This CDR3 is built from 13 residues. Full variable domain (outside the CDR3, taken from reference TRBV19 and TRBJ2-3): DGGITQSPKYLFRKEGQNVTLSCEQNLNHDAMYWYRQDPGQGLRLIYYSQIVNDFQKGDIAEGYSVSREKKESFPLTVTSAQKNPTAFYLCASSNRGPDTQYFGPGTRLTVL.

This clonotype was seen many times. The chain recombines TRBV7-9 with TRBJ2-1; 8 bases are shared with TRBD1. Trimming cost V 4 bases and J 3 bases; bases outside gene matches: 8. There are 16 residues in the CDR3. Looked up from germline, CDR1 is SEHNR and CDR2 is FQNEAQ (reference sequence). In DNA form, the CDR3 reads TGTGCCAGCAGCTCTGGGGCAGGGGGCTTCTACAATGAGCAGTTCTTC. It encodes CASSSGAGGFYNEQFF.

This clonotype showed up many times. The chain uses TRBV6-1 and TRBJ1-2; 8 positions agree with TRBD1. Germline loops: CDR1 MNHNS, CDR2 SASEGT. V lost 3 bases and J lost 2; bases outside the gene matches: 2. There are 14 residues in the CDR3. Written as DNA, the CDR3 is TGTGCCAGCAGTGACAGGGGGCAGAACTATGGCTACACCTTC. As protein: CASSDRGQNYGYTF.

This clonotype has at least ten counts. This chain joins TRBV28 and TRBJ2-1; TRBD2 matches 10 bases. This CDR3 spans 14 amino acids. The germline CDR1 and CDR2 sequences are MDHEN and SYDVKM. The junction had 6 bases not matched to a gene; V was cut back by 6 bases and J by 7 bases. As DNA, the CDR3 is TGTGCCAGCAGCATTGGACTAGCGGAAAATGAGCAGTTCTTC. Amino acids: CASSIGLAENEQFF. The whole variable domain, remainder taken from reference TRBV28 and TRBJ2-1, is DVKVTQSSRYLVKRTGEKVFLECVQDMDHENMFWYRQDPGLGLRLIYFSYDVKMKEKGDIPEGYSVSREKKERFSLILESASTNQTSMYLCASSIGLAENEQFFGPGTRLTVL.

In its sample, this clonotype was seen many times. J is TRBJ2-5 and V is TRBV20-1; D possibly uses TRBD1 or TRBD2 (6 bases each). Looked up from germline, CDR1 is DFQATT and CDR2 is SNEGSKA (reference sequence). V was trimmed by 5 bases and J by 5 bases, leaving 12 bases between them. This CDR3 has 12 amino acids. CDR3 in DNA: TGCAGTGCTCGGGGGCTCCAGGAGACCCAGTACTTC. Translation gives CSARGLQETQYF.

This clonotype was seen more than once but under ten times. V and J are TRBV28 and TRBJ2-5, with 11 bases aligning to TRBD2. Unmatched junction bases numbered 6, after V lost 6 bases and J lost 6 bases. CDR3 size: 14 residues. Germline V gene lookup returns CDR1 MDHEN and CDR2 SYDVKM. This chain's CDR3 is CASSLAGGDKTQYF. CDR3 coding DNA: TGTGCCAGCAGCCTAGCGGGAGGTGATAAGACCCAGTACTTC.

The table lists this clonotype with a few counts. The chain is built from TRBV11-1 and TRBJ2-4, with TRBD1 identical over 8 bases. The CDR3 runs to 15 residues. The V segment lost 6 bases and the J segment 7 bases; nucleotides outside the gene matches: 11. Germline CDR1 and CDR2: SGHAT and FQDESV (reference sequence). The CDR3 DNA reads as TGTGCCAGCAGTCTTCTTCAGGGGGCCGGGAACATTCAGTACTTC. Translating it yields CASSLLQGAGNIQYF.

As concerns this clonotype: A much larger clonotype is one base distant, so this may be a read error. V gene TRBV6-1 combines with J gene TRBJ2-5, with D perhaps matching TRBD2 (6 bases). This CDR3 has 17 residues. The germline V gene has CDR1 MNHNS and CDR2 SASEGT. Trimming cost V 7 bases and J 10 bases, with 31 bases left between them. The CDR3 sequence: CASTREPRTHPRGDQYF. The CDR3 DNA follows: TGTGCCAGCACCCGGGAGCCCCGGACACATCCAAGGGGAGACCAGTACTTC.

This clonotype was recorded at least ten times. The chain couples TRBV6-5 to TRBJ1-2; D is unclear. V was cut by 6 bases and J by 7 bases, with 9 bases left in between. The CDR3 covers 11 residues. Looked up from germline, CDR1 is MNHEY and CDR2 is SVGAGI. CDR3 sequence (DNA): TGTGCCAGCAGGGACCTCCGTGGCTACACCTTC. This translates into CASRDLRGYTF.

This clonotype appeared many times. The chain employs TRBV11-2 and TRBJ2-1; the D call may be TRBD1 or TRBD2 (5 bases each). The CDR3 totals 13 residues. CDR1 is SGHAT, CDR2 FQNNGV, per germline. V lost 5 bases to trimming and J lost 15 bases, with 20 bases between them. CDR3 nucleotides: TGTGCCAGCAGCCCCCGGGGCCGCCTGGGGCCGTTCTTC. The encoded protein is CASSPRGRLGPFF.

V usage is TRBV5-1 and J usage is TRBJ1-1; D might be TRBD1 (5 bases). The CDR3 extends over 15 amino acids. Germline V gene data show CDR1 as SGHRS and CDR2 as YFSETQ. Trimming removed 2 bases from V and 3 bases from J, with 14 bases in between. CDR3 coding DNA: TGCGCCAGCAGCTTCCCTTCGGGAGGGGACACTGAAGCTTTCTTT. Residues: CASSFPSGGDTEAFF.

This clonotype was counted ten times or more. V and J are TRBV29-1 and TRBJ2-1; D gene ambiguous. Deletions cut 8 bases from V and 9 bases from J, with 20 bases between. Germline V gives CDR1 SQVTM, CDR2 ANQGSEA. The CDR3 extends over 13 amino acids. The CDR3 protein is CSSGPISPSEQFF. CDR3 DNA: TGCAGCTCTGGGCCCATCTCCCCAAGTGAGCAGTTCTTC.

At least ten counts were recorded for this clonotype. The J gene is TRBJ1-5, the V gene TRBV20-1, with TRBD1 as a possible D gene (6 bases). The CDR3 length is 13 residues. V was shortened by 5 bases and J by 2 bases, with 10 bases between the two germline ends. The germline gives CDR1 DFQATT, CDR2 SNEGSKA (reference sequence). This CDR3 is CSAQGSGNQPQHF. The DNA for the CDR3 is TGCAGTGCTCAGGGGTCCGGCAATCAGCCCCAGCATTTT.

This clonotype was observed many times. The chain carries TRBV20-1 and TRBJ2-2; 8 bases agree with TRBD2. Unmatched junction bases numbered 4, after V lost 0 bases and J lost 4 bases. CDR1 DFQATT and CDR2 SNEGSKA come from the germline V gene (reference sequence). The CDR3 consists of 15 residues. CDR3 sequence: CSARDPRGVTGELFF. The DNA of the CDR3 is TGCAGTGCTAGAGATCCGCGGGGGGTCACCGGGGAGCTGTTTTTT.

This clonotype was counted ten times or more. V and J are TRBV29-1 and TRBJ2-7; 10 nucleotides match TRBD2. Germline trimming cut 3 bases from V and 4 bases from J; bases unmatched to any gene: 6. CDR1 and CDR2 from the germline V gene are SQVTM and ANQGSEA. There are 14 residues in the CDR3. The DNA for the CDR3 is TGCAGCGTTGAGTTCAGCGGGAGGGGGTACGAGCAGTACTTC. This sequence encodes CSVEFSGRGYEQYF.

In its sample, this clonotype was seen many times. The chain links TRBV20-1 to TRBJ1-2; D might be TRBD1 (6 bases). Germline-derived CDR1 and CDR2 are DFQATT and SNEGSKA (reference sequence). V lost 8 bases and J 3 bases, leaving 16 bases between the germline ends. This CDR3 has 13 amino acids. The chain's CDR3 is CSTAQGFDYGYTF. The CDR3, as DNA: TGCAGTACTGCTCAGGGGTTCGACTATGGCTACACCTTC.

This clonotype occurred many times. The V gene is TRBV7-9, the J gene TRBJ1-4, with 9 bases identical to TRBD1. The CDR3 has 16 amino acids. CDR1 is SEHNR, CDR2 FQNEAQ, per germline (reference sequence). The junction had 12 bases not matched to a gene; V was cut back by 5 bases and J by 8 bases. The CDR3 DNA sequence: TGTGCCAGCAGCCCTCGGGGACAGGGTAAAGGCGAAAAACTGTTTTTT. It translates to CASSPRGQGKGEKLFF.

This clonotype occurred many times. This chain uses TRBV5-1 with TRBJ2-1; 10 nucleotides agree with TRBD2. The CDR3 is 17 residues long. V shed 4 bases and J 6 bases; nucleotides not matched to a gene: 13. Germline CDR1 reads SGHRS; CDR2 reads YFSETQ. The CDR3 loop reads CASSTPNLAGEANEQFF. The CDR3 DNA follows: TGCGCCAGCAGCACTCCCAATCTAGCGGGAGAGGCCAATGAGCAGTTCTTC. The whole variable domain, filled in from reference TRBV5-1 and TRBJ2-1, reads KAGVTQTPRYLIKTRGQQVTLSCSPISGHRSVSWYQQTPGQGLQFLFEYFSETQRNKGNFPGRFSGRQFSNSRSEMNVSTLELGDSALYLCASSTPNLAGEANEQFFGPGTRLTVL.

This clonotype was counted at least ten times. The chain employs TRBV20-1 and TRBJ1-1; 8 nucleotides align to TRBD1. Germline CDR1 is DFQATT and CDR2 is SNEGSKA (reference sequence). V was clipped by 0 bases and J by 8 bases; unmatched bases: 2. The CDR3 length is 12 residues. The CDR3 bases are TGCAGTGCTAGAGATAGGACAGGGGAAGCTTTCTTT. The encoded protein is CSARDRTGEAFF.

The chain couples TRBV27 to TRBJ2-7; 7 nucleotides match TRBD1. The CDR3 extends over 14 amino acids. The germline gives CDR1 MNHEY, CDR2 SMNVEV (reference sequence). V was clipped by 5 bases and J by 2 bases; unmatched bases: 6. CDR3 sequence (DNA): TGTGCCAGCAGTCACGGGGACAGCCCCTACGAGCAGTACTTC. This codes for CASSHGDSPYEQYF.